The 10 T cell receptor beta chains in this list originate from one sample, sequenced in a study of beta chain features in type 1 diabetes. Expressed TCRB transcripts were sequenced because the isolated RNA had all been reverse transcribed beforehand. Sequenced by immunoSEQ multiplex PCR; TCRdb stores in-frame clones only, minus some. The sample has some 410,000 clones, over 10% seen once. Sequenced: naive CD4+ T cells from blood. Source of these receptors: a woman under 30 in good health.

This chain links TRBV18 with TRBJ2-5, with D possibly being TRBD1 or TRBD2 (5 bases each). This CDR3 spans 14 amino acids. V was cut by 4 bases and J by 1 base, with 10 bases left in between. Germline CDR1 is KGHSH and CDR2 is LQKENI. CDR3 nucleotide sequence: TGTGCCAGCTCACAGACGAGGGGCCAAGAGACCCAGTACTTC. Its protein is CASSQTRGQETQYF.

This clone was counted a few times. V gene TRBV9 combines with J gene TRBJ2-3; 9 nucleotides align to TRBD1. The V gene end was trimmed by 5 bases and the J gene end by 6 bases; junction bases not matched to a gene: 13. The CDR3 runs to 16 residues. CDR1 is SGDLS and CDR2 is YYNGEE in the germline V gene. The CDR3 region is CASSLHPGQGGDTQYF. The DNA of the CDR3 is TGTGCCAGCAGTCTCCATCCGGGACAGGGCGGGGATACGCAGTATTTT.

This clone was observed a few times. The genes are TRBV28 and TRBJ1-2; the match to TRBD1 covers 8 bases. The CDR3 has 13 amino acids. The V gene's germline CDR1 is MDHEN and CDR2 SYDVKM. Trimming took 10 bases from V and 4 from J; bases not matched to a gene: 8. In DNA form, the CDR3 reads TGTGCCACCGCGACAGGGGTTATCTATGGCTACACCTTC. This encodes CATATGVIYGYTF.

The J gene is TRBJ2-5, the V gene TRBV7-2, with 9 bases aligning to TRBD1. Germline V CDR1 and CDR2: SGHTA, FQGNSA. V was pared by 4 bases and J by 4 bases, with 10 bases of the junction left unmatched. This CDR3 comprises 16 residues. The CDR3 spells CASSSGPGQGRETQYF. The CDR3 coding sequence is TGTGCCAGCAGCTCAGGGCCGGGACAGGGTCGAGAGACCCAGTACTTC.

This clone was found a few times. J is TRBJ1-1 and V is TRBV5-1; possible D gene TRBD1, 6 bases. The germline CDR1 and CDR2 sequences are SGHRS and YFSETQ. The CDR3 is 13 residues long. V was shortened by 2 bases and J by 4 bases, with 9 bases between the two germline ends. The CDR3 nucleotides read TGCGCCAGCAGCTTCCAGGGGAGCACTGAAGCTTTCTTT. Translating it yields CASSFQGSTEAFF.

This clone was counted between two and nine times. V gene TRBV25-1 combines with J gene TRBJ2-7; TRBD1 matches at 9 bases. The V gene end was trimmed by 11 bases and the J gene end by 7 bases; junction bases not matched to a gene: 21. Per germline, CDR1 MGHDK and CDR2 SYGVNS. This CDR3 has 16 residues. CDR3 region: CAPIPPWYRGLGEQYV. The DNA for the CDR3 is TGTGCCCCTATTCCTCCGTGGTACAGGGGGCTGGGAGAGCAGTACGTC.

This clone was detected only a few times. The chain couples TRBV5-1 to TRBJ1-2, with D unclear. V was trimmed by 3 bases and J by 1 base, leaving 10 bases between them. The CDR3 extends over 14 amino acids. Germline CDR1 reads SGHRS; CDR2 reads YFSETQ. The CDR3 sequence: CASSSGGYNYGYTF. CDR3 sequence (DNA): TGCGCCAGCAGCTCTGGAGGGTATAACTATGGCTACACCTTC.

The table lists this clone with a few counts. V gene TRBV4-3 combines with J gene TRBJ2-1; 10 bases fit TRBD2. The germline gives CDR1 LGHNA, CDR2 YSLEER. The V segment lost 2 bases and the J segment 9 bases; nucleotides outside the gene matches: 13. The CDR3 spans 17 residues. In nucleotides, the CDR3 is TGCGCCAGCAGCCAATCACCACTAGCGGGAATTAGGGGTGAGCAGTTCTTC. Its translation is CASSQSPLAGIRGEQFF.

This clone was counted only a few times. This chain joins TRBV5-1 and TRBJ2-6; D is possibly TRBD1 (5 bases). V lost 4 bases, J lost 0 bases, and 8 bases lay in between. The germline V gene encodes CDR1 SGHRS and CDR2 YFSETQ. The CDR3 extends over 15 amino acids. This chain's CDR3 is CASSAGNSGANVLTF. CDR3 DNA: TGCGCCAGCAGCGCAGGGAACTCTGGGGCCAACGTCCTGACTTTC. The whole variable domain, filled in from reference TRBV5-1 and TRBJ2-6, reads KAGVTQTPRYLIKTRGQQVTLSCSPISGHRSVSWYQQTPGQGLQFLFEYFSETQRNKGNFPGRFSGRQFSNSRSEMNVSTLELGDSALYLCASSAGNSGANVLTFGAGSRLTVL.

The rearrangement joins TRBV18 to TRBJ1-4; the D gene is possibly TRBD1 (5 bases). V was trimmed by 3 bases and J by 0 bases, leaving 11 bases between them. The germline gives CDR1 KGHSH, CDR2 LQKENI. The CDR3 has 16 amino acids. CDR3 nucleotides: TGTGCCAGCTCACCGCTGGGACCTGCAACTAATGAAAAACTGTTTTTT. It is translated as CASSPLGPATNEKLFF.